These 22 T cell receptor beta chains came from one sample sequenced in a study of radiation and T cells in renal cell carcinoma. Method: immunoSEQ multiplex PCR; TCRdb's copy keeps in-frame clones and lacks some. The sample lists tens of thousands of clones, around 85% occurring once. Time point of the sample: blood 4 weeks post-SBRT, at nephrectomy. Treatment here: 15 Gy SBRT to primary tumor, nephrectomy 4 weeks later. Sequencing was performed on blood, taken from a patient whose treatment included radiotherapy and nephrectomy. These TCRs come from a man between 45 and 60 years old with renal cell carcinoma.

This sequence joins TRBV6-6 and TRBJ1-6, with 12 bases fitting TRBD1. The CDR3 loop spans 15 amino acids. The junction had 6 bases not matched to a gene; V was cut back by 5 bases and J by 10 bases. Germline-derived CDR1 and CDR2 are MNHNY and SVGAGI (reference sequence). CDR3 in DNA: TGTGCCAGCAGTCGCGGGACAGGGGGCCTATCACCCCTCCACTTT. It encodes CASSRGTGGLSPLHF.

The genes are TRBV7-2 and TRBJ2-3; D call uncertain. The CDR3 is 15 amino acids. V lost 5 bases and J lost 0, with 12 bases in between. CDR1 is SGHTA and CDR2 is FQGNSA in the germline V gene. The CDR3 region has the DNA TGTGCCAGCAGCACCCAAGGGATTAGCACAGATACGCAGTATTTT. This gives the protein CASSTQGISTDTQYF.

The chain carries TRBV5-1 and TRBJ2-1; D is unclear. There are 15 residues in the CDR3. V lost 0 bases, J lost 1 base, and 8 bases lay in between. The germline V gene has CDR1 SGHRS and CDR2 YFSETQ. The CDR3 DNA reads as TGCGCCAGCAGCTTGGGTGGGCTTTCCTACAATGAGCAGTTCTTC. It specifies CASSLGGLSYNEQFF.

This clone was observed a few times. This chain joins TRBV19 and TRBJ1-1; 7 bases align to TRBD1. V was pared by 4 bases and J by 10 bases, with 12 bases of the junction left unmatched. Germline V CDR1 and CDR2: LNHDA, SQIVND (reference sequence). The CDR3 contains 14 residues. CDR3: CASSRQGRAFGAFF. CDR3 sequence (DNA): TGTGCCAGTAGTAGACAGGGTCGCGCATTCGGAGCTTTCTTT.

This chain uses TRBV29-1 with TRBJ1-3; possible D gene TRBD1, 5 bases. The germline gives CDR1 SQVTM, CDR2 ANQGSEA. V lost 6 bases, J lost 0 bases, and 30 bases lay in between. The CDR3 has 20 amino acids. The CDR3 nucleotides are TGCAGCGTCGAATCTCACCTGGGACTTTGGACCCGGGACTCTGGAAACACCATATATTTT. Translated, it gives CSVESHLGLWTRDSGNTIYF.

This clone was counted once. The chain joins TRBV2 to TRBJ2-7; unclear D gene. CDR3 length: 15 amino acids. The germline gives CDR1 SNHLY, CDR2 FYNNEI. V lost 2 bases and J 3 bases, leaving 14 bases between the germline ends. CDR3 coding DNA: TGTGCCAGCAGTGAATATCGCCAAGCCCTCTACGAGCAGTACTTC. Its translation: CASSEYRQALYEQYF. Filled out from reference TRBV2 and TRBJ2-7, the complete variable domain reads EPEVTQTPSHQVTQMGQEVILRCVPISNHLYFYWYRQILGQKVEFLVSFYNNEISEKSEIFDDQFSVERPDGSNFTLKIRSTKLEDSAMYFCASSEYRQALYEQYFGPGTRLTVT.

This clone appeared a single time. The gene calls are TRBV5-5 and TRBJ2-3; TRBD2 matches at 7 bases. The V and J ends lost 3 bases and 3 bases, in that order; junction bases with no gene match: 7. The length of the CDR3 is 15 residues. The V gene's germline CDR1 is SGHKS and CDR2 YYEKEE (reference sequence). DNA of the CDR3: TGTGCCAGCAGCTGGAGGACTAGAACTACAGATACGCAGTATTTT. Translated: CASSWRTRTTDTQYF.

The CDR3 DNA reads as TGTGCCAGCAGTGAAGCAAGAGGTAGCGAGCAGTACTTC. Amino acids: CASSEARGSEQYF. This chain links TRBV2 with TRBJ2-7; D is unresolved. The CDR3 runs to 13 residues. Germline V gives CDR1 SNHLY, CDR2 FYNNEI. The V and J ends lost 0 bases and 6 bases respectively, with 9 bases between them. Combining the CDR3 with reference TRBV2 and TRBJ2-7 gives the whole variable domain EPEVTQTPSHQVTQMGQEVILRCVPISNHLYFYWYRQILGQKVEFLVSFYNNEISEKSEIFDDQFSVERPDGSNFTLKIRSTKLEDSAMYFCASSEARGSEQYFGPGTRLTVT.

The chain uses TRBV9 and TRBJ2-3; 15 nucleotides line up with TRBD2. The germline V gene encodes CDR1 SGDLS and CDR2 YYNGEE. The CDR3 runs to 20 residues. V gave up 4 bases and J gave up 1 base; unmatched junction bases: 13. CDR3: CASSTRPGLAGGPGTDTQYF. The CDR3 DNA is TGTGCCAGCAGCACTAGACCCGGACTAGCGGGGGGGCCCGGCACAGATACGCAGTATTTT.

The chain combines TRBV7-9 with TRBJ1-5, with a weak D call TRBD1 (5 bases). V was cut by 6 bases and J by 2 bases, with 17 bases left in between. CDR3 size: 16 residues. CDR1 is SEHNR, CDR2 FQNEAQ, per germline (reference sequence). The CDR3 loop is CASRTIIRGGNQPQHF. For the CDR3, the DNA is TGTGCCAGCAGAACGATTATAAGAGGGGGCAATCAGCCCCAGCATTTT.

The chain employs TRBV7-9 and TRBJ1-6; tentative D call: TRBD1 (5 bases). V gave up 6 bases and J gave up 5 bases, with 20 bases separating them. Germline-derived CDR1 and CDR2 are SEHNR and FQNEAQ (reference sequence). CDR3 length: 17 residues. CDR3 residues: CASSGGPGEQDNSPLHF. The CDR3 DNA is TGTGCCAGCAGTGGAGGGCCGGGGGAGCAGGATAATTCACCCCTCCACTTT.

The chain is built from TRBV13 and TRBJ2-3; 10 nucleotides agree with TRBD2. The CDR3 extends over 18 amino acids. Per germline, CDR1 PRHDT and CDR2 FYEKMQ (reference sequence). The J segment lost 0 bases and the V segment lost 5 bases, leaving 11 bases of the junction unmatched. The CDR3 region has the DNA TGTGCCAGCAGCGCGAAAGCGGGGGGGCCTTCTAGCACAGATACGCAGTATTTT. This encodes CASSAKAGGPSSTDTQYF.

V is TRBV9 and J is TRBJ2-2; D gene unclear. Germline V gene lookup returns CDR1 SGDLS and CDR2 YYNGEE. This CDR3 has 13 residues. Trimming left V 1 base short and J 7 bases short, with 8 bases between. CDR3 protein: CASSVTEIGELFF. Here the CDR3 DNA reads TGTGCCAGCAGCGTAACCGAAATCGGGGAGCTGTTTTTT.

This chain uses TRBV28 with TRBJ2-7; no clear D gene. Germline-derived CDR1 and CDR2 are MDHEN and SYDVKM. Trimming took off 3 bases at V and 0 bases at J, with 9 bases between the two ends. This CDR3 contains 14 residues. The CDR3, as DNA: TGTGCCAGCAGTTTGATAGGGCCCTCCTACGAGCAGTACTTC. It specifies CASSLIGPSYEQYF.

This chain connects TRBV18 to TRBJ2-5, with TRBD2 matching 9 bases. The germline gives CDR1 KGHSH, CDR2 LQKENI. Trimming at V came to 1 base and at J to 5 bases, leaving 8 bases not matched to a gene. CDR3 length: 16 amino acids. The CDR3 is CASSPRSSGVGETQYF. Written as DNA, the CDR3 is TGTGCCAGCTCACCACGCTCTAGCGGGGTTGGGGAGACCCAGTACTTC.

This clone was seen more than once but under ten times. V gene TRBV5-1 combines with J gene TRBJ1-6, with a weak D call TRBD1 (6 bases). The CDR3 length is 15 residues. CDR1 is SGHRS and CDR2 is YFSETQ in the germline V gene. Deletions cut 4 bases from V and 7 bases from J, with 15 bases between. The CDR3 here is CASSPVDRANSPLHF. The CDR3 coding sequence is TGCGCCAGCAGCCCCGTGGACAGAGCAAATTCACCCCTCCACTTT.

The chain combines TRBV11-2 with TRBJ1-1; D may be TRBD1 (5 bases). Germline V lookup: CDR1 SGHAT, CDR2 FQNNGV. V lost 0 bases, J lost 5 bases, and 13 bases lay in between. The CDR3 is 15 amino acids. The DNA of the CDR3 is TGTGCCAGCAGCTTAGAGAGGACACTGGGAACTGAAGCTTTCTTT. It encodes CASSLERTLGTEAFF.

The chain employs TRBV4-1 and TRBJ2-1; D gene ambiguous. CDR1 MGHRA and CDR2 YSYEKL come from the germline V gene. V was cut by 1 base and J by 0 bases, with 10 bases left in between. The CDR3 extends over 16 amino acids. The CDR3 protein is CASSQGPTSSYNEQFF. The DNA of the CDR3 is TGCGCCAGCAGCCAAGGCCCGACGAGCTCCTACAATGAGCAGTTCTTC.

The chain is built from TRBV7-2 and TRBJ2-6; possible D gene TRBD2, 5 bases. Germline lookup yields CDR1 SGHTA and CDR2 FQGNSA. Trimming cost V 2 bases and J 2 bases, with 10 bases left between them. CDR3 length equals 16 residues. For the CDR3, the DNA is TGTGCCAGCAGCTTAATTTTGGGAGCTGGGGCCAACGTCCTGACTTTC. Translated, it gives CASSLILGAGANVLTF.

The V and J genes are TRBV4-1 and TRBJ1-2, with 9 bases lining up with TRBD1. Germline V gene lookup returns CDR1 MGHRA and CDR2 YSYEKL. The CDR3 consists of 14 residues. Losses at the gene ends were 3 bases for V and 6 bases for J; bases not matched to a gene: 5. DNA of the CDR3: TGCGCCAGCAGCCAGGGACAGGGTGCGGATGGCTACACCTTC. Translating gives CASSQGQGADGYTF.

V usage is TRBV6-1 and J usage is TRBJ1-4; D unresolved. This CDR3 has 17 residues. Germline V gene lookup returns CDR1 MNHNS and CDR2 SASEGT. Between the trimmed V and J ends, which lost 2 bases and 0 bases, there was a span of 13 bases. CDR3 bases: TGTGCCAGCAGTGAAACGAAAACGACACCAACTAATGAAAAACTGTTTTTT. Protein sequence: CASSETKTTPTNEKLFF.

The CDR3 DNA reads TGTGCCAGCACAGACTGGACCTCCTACAATGAGCAGTTCTTC. Translated, it gives CASTDWTSYNEQFF. This chain joins TRBV2 and TRBJ2-1; D remains ambiguous. V was clipped by 7 bases and J by 0 bases, with 10 bases between them. Germline V gives CDR1 SNHLY, CDR2 FYNNEI. There are 14 residues in the CDR3.